These 22 T cell receptor beta chains were all obtained from the same sample, sequenced in a study of T cells in Graves' hyperthyroidism and ophthalmopathy (dated by TCRdb to between 2019 and 2020). Receptor libraries were prepared by multiplex PCR. The data were produced on an Illumina HiSeq 2000. TCR beta CDR3 regions were amplified from RNA transcripts. A first-round RT-PCR of the TCR CDR3 used the HTBI primer set with the Qiagen OneStep RT-PCR kit. TCRdb passed the public sequencing reads through fastp at Q25 and MiXCR, retaining productive beta sequences. Entries are consolidated by CDR3 protein sequence, retaining the most common genes and DNA. The sample records roughly 380,000 distinct CDR3 sequences, 15% to 20% of which are singletons. Jointly, the top ten make up around a sixth of the sample. What was sequenced was blood. These receptor sequences come from a woman aged 35 to 49 with Graves' ophthalmopathy.

V gene TRBV5-1 combines with J gene TRBJ1-6; 7 bases fit TRBD1. Germline assignment: CDR1 SGHRS and CDR2 YFSETQ. J lost 7 bases, V lost 1 base, and 2 bases had no gene match. The CDR3 spans 14 residues. The CDR3 sequence: CASSLSGGNSPLHF. CDR3 nucleotide sequence: TGCGCCAGCAGCTTGTCAGGGGGGAATTCACCCCTCCACTTT.

This chain links TRBV6-2 or TRBV6-3 with TRBJ1-6; D uncertain. The CDR3 consists of 15 residues. Trimming shortened V by 0 bases and J by 1 base, and 4 bases separated the two germline ends. CDR1 is MNHEY, CDR2 SVGEGT, per germline. CDR3 residues: CASSYSGSYNSPLHF. The CDR3 region has the DNA TGTGCCAGCAGTTACTCCGGGTCCTATAATTCACCCCTCCACTTT.

This clonotype occurred many times. The chain carries TRBV6-5 and TRBJ1-5; D is uncertain. The ends were cut back, 4 bases at V and 3 bases at J, with 13 bases in the middle. CDR1 MNHEY and CDR2 SVGAGI come from the germline V gene. This CDR3 is built from 15 residues. Written as DNA, the CDR3 is TGTGCCAGCAGTTTCGATGTAGAGGCCAATCAGCCCCAGCATTTT. Translating gives CASSFDVEANQPQHF.

The rearrangement uses TRBV6-1 and TRBJ2-5, with D tentatively TRBD2 (5 bases). Germline lookup yields CDR1 MNHNS and CDR2 SASEGT. The CDR3 runs to 14 residues. The V end was cut by 6 bases, the J end by 1 base, with 12 bases between. CDR3 sequence (DNA): TGTGCCAGCAGCTGGAAAGCGGTCCAAGAGACCCAGTACTTC. Its protein product is CASSWKAVQETQYF.

Ten or more counts support this clonotype. J is TRBJ2-7 and V is TRBV11-2, with D tentatively TRBD2 (5 bases). CDR3 length: 12 amino acids. Germline V gene lookup returns CDR1 SGHAT and CDR2 FQNNGV. Trimming removed 4 bases from V and 6 bases from J, with 10 bases in between. The CDR3 bases are TGTGCCAGCAGCTCAAGGGAGAGCGAGCAGTACTTC. It codes for CASSSRESEQYF.

In its sample, this clonotype was seen a few times. The V and J genes are TRBV30 and TRBJ2-4, with D perhaps matching TRBD1 or TRBD2 (5 bases each). CDR3 size: 14 residues. V dropped 3 bases and J dropped 6 bases, with 15 bases sitting between them. CDR1 is GTSNPN, CDR2 SVGIG, per germline (reference sequence). The CDR3 spells CAWSKGPSPNIQYF. The CDR3 DNA reads TGTGCCTGGAGCAAGGGACCCTCTCCAAACATTCAGTACTTC.

This clonotype has just a few counts. This rearrangement joins TRBV6-5 to TRBJ2-2, with 9 bases that match TRBD1. V was pared by 2 bases and J by 7 bases, with 8 bases of the junction left unmatched. Germline values: CDR1 MNHEY, CDR2 SVGAGI. This CDR3 is 16 amino acids long. CDR3 bases: TGTGCCAGCAGTTACCTTACACAGGGGGCGTACGGGGAGCTGTTTTTT. As protein: CASSYLTQGAYGELFF.

Ten or more counts support this clonotype. The chain combines TRBV7-9 with TRBJ2-7, with 10 bases matching TRBD2. With V trimmed by 1 base and J by 3 bases, 9 bases remained unmatched. Germline CDR1 is SEHNR and CDR2 is FQNEAQ (reference sequence). This CDR3 region has 17 residues. CDR3 nucleotide sequence: TGTGCCAGCAGCTTAGAGGCTACGACTAGCGGGCACTACGAGCAGTACTTC. Translating it yields CASSLEATTSGHYEQYF.

This clonotype was counted ten times or more. This chain connects TRBV12-3 or TRBV12-4 to TRBJ1-5, with D unresolved. The CDR3 totals 14 residues. Trimming cost V 2 bases and J 7 bases, with 12 bases left between them. CDR3 protein: CASSLSFGRQPQHF. CDR3 sequence (DNA): TGTGCCAGCAGTTTAAGTTTCGGGCGGCAGCCCCAGCATTTT.

In its sample, this clonotype was seen many times. The CDR3 nucleotides read TGTGCCAGCAGCGTTAAGCGGGGGAAGTCGTCCTACGAGCAGTACTTC. It encodes CASSVKRGKSSYEQYF. The V and J genes are TRBV7-2 and TRBJ2-7; 8 nucleotides match TRBD2. There are 16 residues in the CDR3. Germline values: CDR1 SGHTA, CDR2 FQGNSA. Trimming took 5 bases from V and 1 from J; bases not matched to a gene: 10.

In its sample, this clonotype was seen many times. The chain has TRBV15 and TRBJ2-4, with D hard to call. The germline V and J ends were trimmed by 0 bases and 5 bases, with 11 bases remaining between them. The germline gives CDR1 LNHNV, CDR2 YYDKDF (reference sequence). CDR3 length equals 15 residues. CDR3 sequence reads: CATSRDGSAENIQYF. The DNA for the CDR3 is TGTGCCACCAGCAGAGATGGGTCCGCAGAAAACATTCAGTACTTC.

This clonotype was detected many times. The genes are TRBV9 and TRBJ2-2; D unclear. V was shortened by 4 bases and J by 7 bases, with 11 bases between the two germline ends. This CDR3 is built from 13 residues. Germline-derived CDR1 and CDR2 are SGDLS and YYNGEE. Here the CDR3 reads CASSLAYDGELFF. The DNA of the CDR3 is TGTGCCAGCAGCCTCGCTTATGACGGGGAGCTGTTTTTT. Looking up the rest from reference TRBV9 and TRBJ2-2 gives the full variable domain: DSGVTQTPKHLITATGQRVTLRCSPRSGDLSVYWYQQSLDQGLQFLIQYYNGEERAKGNILERFSAQQFPDLHSELNLSSLELGDSALYFCASSLAYDGELFFGEGSRLTVL.

Many counts were recorded for this clonotype. The V gene is TRBV28, the J gene TRBJ2-7, with D perhaps assigned TRBD1 or TRBD2 (5 bases each). CDR1 is MDHEN, CDR2 SYDVKM, per germline. The CDR3 consists of 14 residues. Trimming left V 1 base short and J 6 bases short, with 13 bases between. The CDR3: CASSLSEGIGEQYF. The CDR3 DNA is TGTGCCAGCAGTTTATCCGAGGGGATTGGCGAGCAGTACTTC.

The chain couples TRBV7-2 to TRBJ2-5, with D unresolved. Trimming took off 5 bases at V and 5 bases at J, with 9 bases between the two ends. Per germline, CDR1 SGHTA and CDR2 FQGNSA. This CDR3 has 12 residues. The CDR3: CASSQSRETQYF. In nucleotides, the CDR3 is TGTGCCAGCAGCCAAAGCCGGGAGACCCAGTACTTC.

Ten or more counts support this clonotype. This sequence joins TRBV28 and TRBJ1-1, with a possible D match to TRBD1 (6 bases). The V gene's germline CDR1 is MDHEN and CDR2 SYDVKM. Trimming took off 11 bases at V and 4 bases at J, with 11 bases between the two ends. This CDR3 comprises 11 residues. The CDR3 reads CAATGITEAFF. The CDR3 DNA reads TGTGCCGCTACAGGGATCACTGAAGCTTTCTTT.

Many counts were recorded for this clonotype. The J gene is TRBJ2-2, the V gene TRBV30; D is unclear. CDR1 GTSNPN and CDR2 SVGIG come from the germline V gene (reference sequence). The CDR3 is 12 residues long. The germline V and J ends were trimmed by 4 bases and 6 bases, with 9 bases remaining between them. The CDR3 is CAWMEGPGELFF. Written as DNA, the CDR3 is TGTGCCTGGATGGAAGGTCCCGGGGAGCTGTTTTTT.

This clonotype occurred many times. Written as DNA, the CDR3 is TGCGCCAGCAGCCAAGACGGCCGTACTGAGCAGTACTTC. Amino acids: CASSQDGRTEQYF. The rearrangement joins TRBV4-1 to TRBJ2-7; D gene unclear. The CDR3 has 13 amino acids. CDR1 and CDR2 (germline): MGHRA, YSYEKL. Trimming cost V 0 bases and J 7 bases, with 10 bases left between them.

This clonotype was counted ten times or more. The genes are TRBV7-9 and TRBJ1-1; perhaps TRBD1 as D (6 bases). V was clipped by 3 bases and J by 3 bases, with 11 bases between them. This CDR3 is 14 amino acids long. Germline V gene sequence: CDR1 SEHNR, CDR2 FQNEAQ (reference sequence). The CDR3 nucleotides read TGTGCCAGCAGCTTGGGGGCAGGGTACACTGAAGCTTTCTTT. Its protein is CASSLGAGYTEAFF.

This clonotype was observed at least ten times. The V and J genes are TRBV28 and TRBJ2-7; D possibly uses TRBD1 or TRBD2 (6 bases each). Germline CDR1 is MDHEN and CDR2 is SYDVKM. The CDR3 covers 14 residues. Trimming pared 6 bases from V and 6 bases from J, leaving 18 bases between. This CDR3 reads CASSLGGLALEQYF. Here the CDR3 DNA reads TGTGCCAGCAGCCTCGGGGGCTTGGCTCTCGAGCAGTACTTC.

In the case of this clonotype: Its ends do not fully match the called genes, so a read error is possible. The rearrangement links TRBV18 to TRBJ1-5; possible D gene TRBD1, 6 bases. In germline, CDR1 is KGHSH, CDR2 LQKENI. The CDR3 contains 15 residues. CDR3 nucleotides: TGTGTCAGCTCACCCACAGGGTTTAGCAATCAGCCCCAGCATTTT. Amino acids: CVSSPTGFSNQPQHF.

This clonotype has at least ten counts. V is TRBV6-2 or TRBV6-3 and J is TRBJ2-7, with 10 bases lining up with TRBD1. Germline CDR1 MNHEY, CDR2 SVGEGT. The CDR3 extends over 16 amino acids. The ends lost 4 bases at V and 6 bases at J; junction bases unmatched: 12. CDR3 sequence reads: CASSWTSGQGSTEQYF. CDR3 nucleotides: TGTGCCAGCAGTTGGACTTCGGGACAGGGGTCCACCGAGCAGTACTTC.

Turning to this clonotype: One junction end disagrees with the germline gene, perhaps due to a read error. This chain joins TRBV6-1 and TRBJ1-2, with D perhaps matching TRBD1 (5 bases). CDR1 is MNHNS, CDR2 SASEGT, per germline. The CDR3 runs 15 residues. The CDR3 loop reads CASSTLLDSLRGYIF. DNA of the CDR3: TGTGCCAGCAGTACCCTACTAGACAGTCTAAGGGGCTACATCTTC.